The next 25 T cell receptor beta chains were all read from a single sample in a study of blood T cell repertoires in COVID-19. The data were produced by immunoSEQ multiplex PCR, yet TCRdb's version contains in-frame clones alone and is incomplete. Altogether some 340,000 clones are present, 85% being singletons, with the ten largest covering more than 3%. Sequenced material: peripheral blood. The origin of the receptors is a woman aged 18-29 years with acute or convalescent COVID-19.

V usage is TRBV28 and J usage is TRBJ1-5; D is uncertain. The CDR3 totals 15 residues. Trimming stripped 5 bases from V and 0 bases from J, with 11 bases between. Germline loops: CDR1 MDHEN, CDR2 SYDVKM. As DNA, the CDR3 is TGTGCCAGCAGTATTAGCGATTATAGCAATCAGCCCCAGCATTTT. Translating gives CASSISDYSNQPQHF. Variable domain in full (rest from reference TRBV28 and TRBJ1-5): DVKVTQSSRYLVKRTGEKVFLECVQDMDHENMFWYRQDPGLGLRLIYFSYDVKMKEKGDIPEGYSVSREKKERFSLILESASTNQTSMYLCASSISDYSNQPQHFGDGTRLSIL.

The chain couples TRBV11-2 to TRBJ2-1; a weak D match, TRBD2 (6 bases). This CDR3 spans 14 amino acids. V lost 0 bases and J 7 bases, leaving 10 bases between the germline ends. CDR1 SGHAT and CDR2 FQNNGV come from the germline V gene. CDR3 in amino acids: CASSLEPGLNEQFF. In nucleotides, the CDR3 is TGTGCCAGCAGCTTAGAGCCAGGACTAAATGAGCAGTTCTTC.

This chain uses TRBV29-1 with TRBJ1-2; D ambiguous. The CDR3 consists of 15 residues. Deletions cut 7 bases from V and 0 bases from J, with 18 bases between. Germline-derived CDR1 and CDR2 are SQVTM and ANQGSEA. This chain's CDR3 is CSGGERDNPNYGYTF. DNA for the CDR3: TGCAGCGGCGGGGAGCGAGACAACCCTAACTATGGCTACACCTTC. The full variable domain, with the rest looked up from reference TRBV29-1 and TRBJ1-2, is SAVISQKPSRDICQRGTSLTIQCQVDSQVTMMFWYRQQPGQSLTLIATANQGSEATYESGFVIDKFPISRPNLTFSTLTVSNMSPEDSSIYLCSGGERDNPNYGYTFGSGTRLTVV.

The chain combines TRBV3-1 (or the pseudogene TRBV3-2) with TRBJ2-5; 9 bases fit TRBD2. Germline CDR1 is LGHDT and CDR2 is YNNKEL (reference sequence). With V trimmed by 2 bases and J by 1 base, 5 bases remained unmatched. CDR3 length equals 16 residues. In DNA, the CDR3 is TGTGCCAGCAGCCAAAGGGGTAGCGGGGGCCAAGAGACCCAGTACTTC. Its translation: CASSQRGSGGQETQYF.

This clone has just one count. V usage is TRBV5-1 and J usage is TRBJ2-3; D may be TRBD1 (6 bases). The CDR3 is 13 amino acids. Looked up from germline, CDR1 is SGHRS and CDR2 is YFSETQ. V gave up 2 bases and J gave up 4 bases, with 8 bases separating them. Here the CDR3 DNA reads TGCGCCAGCAGCTTTACAGGGTCAGATACGCAGTATTTT. It specifies CASSFTGSDTQYF.

This clone was counted a single time. The rearrangement links TRBV28 to TRBJ2-1; TRBD2 agrees at 8 bases. CDR1 and CDR2 from the germline V gene are MDHEN and SYDVKM. V gave up 4 bases and J gave up 8 bases; unmatched junction bases: 7. The CDR3 is made up of 14 amino acids. Here the CDR3 reads CASSWVAGKDEQFF. Written as DNA, the CDR3 is TGTGCCAGCAGTTGGGTAGCGGGAAAAGATGAGCAGTTCTTC.

The chain joins TRBV21-1 to TRBJ1-3; the table's D call of TRBD1 was not tested on the DNA. TRBV21-1 is termed a pseudogene. This CDR3 is 16 amino acids long. The CDR3 DNA reads TGTGCCAGCAGCAACCACAGGGGAATCTCTGGAAACACCATATATTTT. Its protein product is CASSNHRGISGNTIYF.

The chain has TRBV4-1 and TRBJ2-2; D may be TRBD2 (5 bases). This CDR3 has 16 amino acids. Deletions cut 6 bases from V and 5 bases from J, with 19 bases between. The germline V gene encodes CDR1 MGHRA and CDR2 YSYEKL. The DNA of the CDR3 is TGCGCCAGCAGGAGGTGGCTTACCGGGGAAACCGGGGAGCTGTTTTTT. Its protein is CASRRWLTGETGELFF.

This chain links TRBV12-3 or TRBV12-4 with TRBJ1-2, with a tentative D call TRBD1 (5 bases). This CDR3 is built from 12 residues. Trimming stripped 1 base from V and 7 bases from J, with 7 bases between. CDR3 in amino acids: CASSLEGVGYTF. Here the CDR3 DNA reads TGTGCCAGCAGTTTAGAAGGGGTTGGCTACACCTTC.

This chain joins TRBV5-1 and TRBJ1-1, with D possibly TRBD1 on 6 matching bases. The CDR3 extends over 14 amino acids. V lost 3 bases and J 2 bases, leaving 11 bases between the germline ends. The germline V gene encodes CDR1 SGHRS and CDR2 YFSETQ. CDR3 residues: CASSSTGFNTEAFF. The CDR3 nucleotides read TGCGCCAGCAGCTCGACAGGCTTTAACACTGAAGCTTTCTTT.

The chain recombines TRBV14 with TRBJ2-5; 8 bases fit TRBD1. The CDR3 sequence is 15 residues long. The junction had 7 bases not matched to a gene; V was cut back by 3 bases and J by 4 bases. CDR1 is SGHDN and CDR2 is FVKESK in the germline V gene. The DNA of the CDR3 is TGTGCCAGCAGCCACAGGACAGGGTGGGGAGAGACCCAGTACTTC. Its protein product is CASSHRTGWGETQYF.

A single count supports this clone. The chain uses TRBV11-2 and TRBJ1-2; D possibly corresponds to TRBD1 (5 bases). The CDR3 has 16 residues. Germline V CDR1 and CDR2: SGHAT, FQNNGV. Trimming took off 1 base at V and 6 bases at J, with 18 bases between the two ends. In DNA, the CDR3 is TGTGCCAGCAGCTTAGGGTATACAGCAGGGCGTAATGGCTACACCTTC. It encodes CASSLGYTAGRNGYTF.

The rearrangement joins TRBV6-5 to TRBJ2-2; D is unresolved. Germline V gene lookup returns CDR1 MNHEY and CDR2 SVGAGI. Trimming took off 6 bases at V and 0 bases at J, with 11 bases between the two ends. This CDR3 is built from 15 residues. The CDR3, as DNA: TGTGCCAGCAGCTCGACACGCTCGAACACCGGGGAGCTGTTTTTT. Translated, it gives CASSSTRSNTGELFF.

J is TRBJ1-2 and V is TRBV19; 7 nucleotides line up with TRBD1. V trimming: 4 bases; J trimming: 6 bases; junction bases outside the gene matches: 2. CDR1 is LNHDA and CDR2 is SQIVND in the germline V gene (reference sequence). The CDR3 length is 12 residues. CDR3 nucleotide sequence: TGTGCCAGTAGTAGGGGGACAGATGGCTACACCTTC. It yields the protein CASSRGTDGYTF.

For the CDR3, the DNA is TGTGCCAGCAGCCAAAGGCTAGCGGGGGTCCAAGAGACCCAGTACTTC. Its translation: CASSQRLAGVQETQYF. The J gene is TRBJ2-5, the V gene TRBV3-1 (or the pseudogene TRBV3-2), with TRBD2 matching 10 bases. There are 16 residues in the CDR3. Looked up from germline, CDR1 is LGHDT and CDR2 is YNNKEL (reference sequence). With V trimmed by 2 bases and J by 1 base, 4 bases remained unmatched.

This clone was seen only once. This chain links TRBV9 with TRBJ1-3; the D is unclear. V was cut by 0 bases and J by 0 bases, with 4 bases left in between. The CDR3 covers 14 residues. The germline V gene has CDR1 SGDLS and CDR2 YYNGEE. CDR3 sequence (DNA): TGTGCCAGCAGCGTAGGGCACTCTGGAAACACCATATATTTT. This codes for CASSVGHSGNTIYF.

The chain couples TRBV28 to TRBJ2-7; 10 bases agree with TRBD2. CDR1 and CDR2 from the germline V gene are MDHEN and SYDVKM. Trimming took 4 bases from V and 3 from J; bases not matched to a gene: 21. There are 20 residues in the CDR3. This CDR3 is CASSSTVRTSGDLAGYEQYF. The CDR3 DNA follows: TGTGCCAGCAGTTCTACTGTCAGAACTAGCGGGGATCTAGCGGGCTACGAGCAGTACTTC.

The CDR3 DNA sequence: TGTGCCAGCTCTCCTAGCGGACCTTACTACGAGCAGTACTTC. This gives the protein CASSPSGPYYEQYF. The genes are TRBV6-5 and TRBJ2-7; TRBD2 matches at 7 bases. Unmatched junction bases numbered 10, after V lost 8 bases and J lost 3 bases. The CDR3 runs 14 residues. Germline values: CDR1 MNHEY, CDR2 SVGAGI.

The gene calls are TRBV7-3 and TRBJ2-3; TRBD2 matches at 8 bases. Per germline, CDR1 SGHTA and CDR2 FQGTGA. V was pared by 5 bases and J by 4 bases, with 11 bases of the junction left unmatched. This CDR3 region has 16 residues. The CDR3 sequence is CASSGGLVGAPDTQYF. The CDR3 DNA is TGTGCCAGCAGCGGGGGACTAGTGGGGGCTCCAGATACGCAGTATTTT.

The V and J genes are TRBV4-1 and TRBJ2-7; D perhaps matches TRBD1 (6 bases). Trimming shortened V by 2 bases and J by 3 bases, and 14 bases separated the two germline ends. The CDR3 totals 15 residues. Germline CDR1 and CDR2: MGHRA and YSYEKL. In DNA form, the CDR3 reads TGCGCCAGCAGCCAACAACAGGGTGAAAGCTACGAGCAGTACTTC. It is translated as CASSQQQGESYEQYF.

CDR3 loop: CASIDRGETQYF. In nucleotides, the CDR3 is TGTGCCAGCATAGACAGAGGAGAGACCCAGTACTTC. The genes are TRBV7-9 and TRBJ2-5, with D perhaps matching TRBD1 (5 bases). Trimming shortened V by 7 bases and J by 4 bases, and 10 bases separated the two germline ends. This CDR3 is built from 12 residues. CDR1 is SEHNR and CDR2 is FQNEAQ in the germline V gene (reference sequence).

The chain recombines TRBV10-3 with TRBJ2-2; tentative D call: TRBD2 (6 bases). V was cut by 8 bases and J by 5 bases, with 6 bases left in between. CDR1 ENHRY and CDR2 SYGVKD come from the germline V gene. The CDR3 runs to 11 residues. The CDR3 is CAIGGTGELFF. In DNA form, the CDR3 reads TGTGCCATCGGGGGGACCGGGGAGCTGTTTTTT.

The chain has TRBV10-1 and TRBJ2-5; D may be TRBD2 (5 bases). Germline CDR1 and CDR2: WNHNN and SYGVQD (reference sequence). V was cut by 3 bases and J by 0 bases, with 5 bases left in between. The CDR3 totals 13 residues. Here the CDR3 reads CASSEADQETQYF. DNA of the CDR3: TGCGCCAGCAGTGAAGCGGACCAAGAGACCCAGTACTTC.

The chain links TRBV7-8 to TRBJ2-1, with 11 positions matching TRBD2. V trimming: 5 bases; J trimming: 7 bases; junction bases outside the gene matches: 4. The germline V gene encodes CDR1 SGHVS and CDR2 FQNEAQ. This CDR3 is 14 amino acids long. CDR3 region: CASSPGTSGNEQFF. For the CDR3, the DNA is TGTGCCAGCAGCCCAGGGACTAGCGGAAATGAGCAGTTCTTC.

The V gene is TRBV10-2, the J gene TRBJ1-1; D is possibly TRBD1 (5 bases). Trimming removed 6 bases at V and 1 base at J, with 9 bases between. From germline, CDR1 is WSHSY and CDR2 SAAADI. The CDR3 runs 13 residues. CDR3 sequence reads: CASSSQANTEAFF. Written as DNA, the CDR3 is TGCGCCAGCAGCTCACAGGCGAACACTGAAGCTTTCTTT.